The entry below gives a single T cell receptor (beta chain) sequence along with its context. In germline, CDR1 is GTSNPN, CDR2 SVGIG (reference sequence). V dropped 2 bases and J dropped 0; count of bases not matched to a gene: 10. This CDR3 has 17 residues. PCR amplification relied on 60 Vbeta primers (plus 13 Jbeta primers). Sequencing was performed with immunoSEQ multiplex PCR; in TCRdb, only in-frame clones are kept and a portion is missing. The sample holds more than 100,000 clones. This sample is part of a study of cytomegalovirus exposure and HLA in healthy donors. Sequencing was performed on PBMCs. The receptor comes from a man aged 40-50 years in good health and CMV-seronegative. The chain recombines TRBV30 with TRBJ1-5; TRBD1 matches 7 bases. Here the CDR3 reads CAWSSRQGDYSNQPQHF. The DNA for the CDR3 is TGTGCCTGGAGTTCTCGGCAGGGGGATTATAGCAATCAGCCCCAGCATTTT.